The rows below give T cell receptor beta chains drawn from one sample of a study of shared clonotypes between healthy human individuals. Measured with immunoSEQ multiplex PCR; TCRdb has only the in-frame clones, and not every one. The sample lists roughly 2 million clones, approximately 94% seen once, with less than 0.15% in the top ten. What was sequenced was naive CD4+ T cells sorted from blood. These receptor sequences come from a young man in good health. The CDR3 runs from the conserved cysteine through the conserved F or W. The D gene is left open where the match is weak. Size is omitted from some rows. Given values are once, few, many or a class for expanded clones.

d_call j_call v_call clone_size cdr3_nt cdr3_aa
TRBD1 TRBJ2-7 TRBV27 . TGTGCCAGCAGTTTGGGACAGGGGGCCCACGAGCAGTACTTC CASSLGQGAHEQYF
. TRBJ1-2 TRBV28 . TGTGCCCTCTTCTCGGGCGGCTACACCTTC CALFSGGYTF
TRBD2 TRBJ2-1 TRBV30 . TGTGCCTGGAGTGTAGGTAGCGGGAGGGCCCATGAGCAGTTCTTC CAWSVGSGRAHEQFF
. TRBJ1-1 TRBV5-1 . TGCGCCAGCAGCTTGGGGGCACACACTGAAGCTTTCTTT CASSLGAHTEAFF
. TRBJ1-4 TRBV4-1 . TGCGCCAGCAGCCAAGTAGGATCAACTAATGAAAAACTGTTTTTT CASSQVGSTNEKLFF
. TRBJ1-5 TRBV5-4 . TGTGCCAGCAGCTCGGGCGTCGGGCCCCAGCATTTT CASSSGVGPQHF
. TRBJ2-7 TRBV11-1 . TGTGCCAGCAGCTTAGGCGTAGGGGGCGAGCAGTACTTC CASSLGVGGEQYF
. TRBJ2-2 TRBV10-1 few TGCGCCAGCAGGGAGAACACCGGGGAGCTGTTTTTT CASRENTGELFF
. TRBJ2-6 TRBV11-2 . TGTGCCAGCAGCCCCAGGGACGGAAGCTCTGGGGCCAACGTCCTGACTTTC CASSPRDGSSGANVLTF
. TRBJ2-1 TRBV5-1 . TGCGCCAGCAGCTTGGCCCCCGGTTCTTATAGGCAGTTCTTC CASSLAPGSYRQFF
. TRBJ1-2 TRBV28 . TGTGCCAGCAGTTTGACAGACGGGGTGGGCTATGGCTACACCTTC CASSLTDGVGYGYTF
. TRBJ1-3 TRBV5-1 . TGCGCCAGCAGCTTGGCAAGGACTGATGGAAACACCATATATTTT CASSLARTDGNTIYF
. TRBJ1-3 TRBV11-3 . TGTGCCAGCAGCCTACGCCGCCCTCCGGGCTGCCACGACGAACGGAACACCATATATTTT CASSLRRPPGCHDERNTIYF
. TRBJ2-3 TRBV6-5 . TGTGCCAGCAGCCGGGAGGATACGCAGTATTTT CASSREDTQYF
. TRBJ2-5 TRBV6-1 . TGTGCCAGTATTATATCTGGGGGGAGCGAGACCCAGTACTTC CASIISGGSETQYF
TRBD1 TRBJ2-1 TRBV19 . TGTGCCAGTAGTATAGAAAGGAGATGGGACAGGGGTGGGAATGAGCAGTTCTTC CASSIERRWDRGGNEQFF
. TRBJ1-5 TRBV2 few TGTGCCAGCAGCGTCCGGGACGGTCAGCCCCAGCATTTT CASSVRDGQPQHF
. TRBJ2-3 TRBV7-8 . TGTGCCAGCAGCTTCATCGGCGGGTCGACAGATACGCAGTATTTT CASSFIGGSTDTQYF
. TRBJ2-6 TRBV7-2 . TGTGCCAGCAGTCCACAACCAAGGGGCTCTGGGGCCAACGTCCTGACTTTC CASSPQPRGSGANVLTF
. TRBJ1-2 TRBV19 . TGTGCCAGTAGTACCACACAGGGTCGGAGTGAGAATGGCTACACCTTC CASSTTQGRSENGYTF
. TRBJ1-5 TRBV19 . TGTGCCAGTAGTATAGATCAGGATGGGCCCCAGCATTTT CASSIDQDGPQHF
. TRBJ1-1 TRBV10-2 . TGCGCCAGCTTGCGGGGGTGGAACACTGAAGCTTTCTTT CASLRGWNTEAFF
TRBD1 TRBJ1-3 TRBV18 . TGTGCCAGCTCACCCTTTACCGGGACAGGGAGCTCTGGAAACACCATATATTTT CASSPFTGTGSSGNTIYF
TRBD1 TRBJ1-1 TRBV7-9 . TGTGCCAGCAGCCTCCGAGCCGGGACAGGGCCTGGGGACACTGAAGCTTTCTTT CASSLRAGTGPGDTEAFF
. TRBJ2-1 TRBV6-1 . TGTGCCAGCAGCCGCAGCGGGGAGCAGTTCTTC CASSRSGEQFF
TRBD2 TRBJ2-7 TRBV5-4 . TGTGCCAGCAGCCGGGCGGGAGGGCTACAATACGAGCAGTACTTC CASSRAGGLQYEQYF
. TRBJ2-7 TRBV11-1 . TGTGCCAGCAGCTTAGCGGGGGGAACCTACGAGCAGTACTTC CASSLAGGTYEQYF
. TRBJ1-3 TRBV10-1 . TGCGCCAGCAGTGAAGGACAGCACTCTGGAAACACCATATATTTT CASSEGQHSGNTIYF
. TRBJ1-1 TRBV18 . TGTGCCAGCTCACCACACTCACCCCCCTCAGGTCATGAAGCTTTCTTT CASSPHSPPSGHEAFF
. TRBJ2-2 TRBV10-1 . TGCGCCAGCAGTGACGGTTCTCATGGGACGAACACCGGGGAGCTGTTTTTT CASSDGSHGTNTGELFF
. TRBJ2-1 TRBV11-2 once TGTGCCAGCAGCTCAGAAGGGGCTCTAGCGCCCAGCTCCTACAATGAGCAGTTCTTC CASSSEGALAPSSYNEQFF
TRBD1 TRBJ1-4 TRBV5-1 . TGCGCCAGCAGCTCACAGGGGGCGAAGGAAAAACTGTTTTTT CASSSQGAKEKLFF
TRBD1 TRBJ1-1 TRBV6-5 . TGTGCCAGCAGTTCCCGGACAGGAGAAGCTTTCTTT CASSSRTGEAFF
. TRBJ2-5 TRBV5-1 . TGCGCCAGCAGCTTGGTTGGACAGTCTCAAGAGACCCAGTACTTC CASSLVGQSQETQYF
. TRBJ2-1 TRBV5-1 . TGCGCCAGCAGCTTGGCCGCGATCTACAATGAGCAGTTCTTC CASSLAAIYNEQFF
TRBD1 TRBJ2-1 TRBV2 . TGTGCCAGCTCGGGACAGGGGACCAATGAGCAGTTCTTC CASSGQGTNEQFF
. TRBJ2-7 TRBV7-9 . TGTGCCAGCAGCTTAGACGGTGCAGGCCACTACGAGCAGTACTTC CASSLDGAGHYEQYF
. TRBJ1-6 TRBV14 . TGTGCCAGCAGCCAAGATGGGTCCCATTCACCCCTCCACTTT CASSQDGSHSPLHF
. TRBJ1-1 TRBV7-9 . TGTGCCAGCAGCTTCCGGGACGGGAGCACTGAAGCTTTCTTT CASSFRDGSTEAFF
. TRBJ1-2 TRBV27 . TGTGCCAGCAGTCGGACAGAGACCTATGGCTACACCTTC CASSRTETYGYTF